This T cell receptor (beta chain) was sequenced during a study of human versus mouse CDR3 diversity and MHC coevolution. Only in-frame clones appear in the TCRdb table, and some are missing; sequencing was by immunoSEQ multiplex PCR. The sample includes around 77,000 clones, roughly 92% of them seen just once. The sample comprised naive CD4+ T cells from blood. Sample subset: CD45RO-negative CD62L-positive naive CD4 T cells. This TCR was recovered from a person aged 30-69 years in good health.

Here the CDR3 reads CASSSPRVQNTEAFF. In nucleotides, the CDR3 is TGTGCCAGCAGTTCTCCGAGGGTACAAAACACTGAAGCTTTCTTT. The V call is TRBV28, the J call TRBJ1-1, with D hard to call. Germline V gives CDR1 MDHEN, CDR2 SYDVKM. The CDR3 covers 15 residues. The V and J ends lost 4 bases and 2 bases respectively, with 14 bases between them. The full variable domain, completed using reference TRBV28 and TRBJ1-1, is DVKVTQSSRYLVKRTGEKVFLECVQDMDHENMFWYRQDPGLGLRLIYFSYDVKMKEKGDIPEGYSVSREKKERFSLILESASTNQTSMYLCASSSPRVQNTEAFFGQGTRLTVV.